The 17 T cell receptor beta chains given below trace back to one sample, sequenced in a study of shared clonotypes between healthy human individuals. Assay used: immunoSEQ multiplex PCR; TCRdb lists only in-frame clones, some missing. This table has roughly 2.1 million clones, 85% to 95% appearing once. In the naive CD8 group, cells lacked CD45RO and were positively selected for CCR7, so terminally differentiated effector memory CD45RA+ cells were left out. Sequencing input: naive CD8+ T cells from PBMCs. These TCRs come from a man aged 18 to 30 in good health. Some clones in this sample may be carry-over from other donors' samples.

The chain couples TRBV4-2 to TRBJ2-7; 9 nucleotides line up with TRBD1. The V gene's germline CDR1 is LGHNA and CDR2 YNFKEQ. CDR3 size: 16 residues. V shed 4 bases, J shed 2 bases, and the junction held 9 bases outside the gene matches. CDR3 nucleotide sequence: TGTGCCAGCAGCCCCCAGGGACAGGGATATACCTACGAGCAGTACTTC. Its translation is CASSPQGQGYTYEQYF.

This clone has a single count. V and J are TRBV7-9 and TRBJ2-7; perhaps TRBD2 as D (5 bases). There are 15 residues in the CDR3. The V and J ends lost 7 bases and 3 bases respectively, with 19 bases between them. Germline CDR1 and CDR2: SEHNR and FQNEAQ (reference sequence). The CDR3 protein is CASTLARESDYEQYF. Written as DNA, the CDR3 is TGTGCCAGCACCCTGGCCCGGGAAAGCGACTACGAGCAGTACTTC.

This clone was detected once. This sequence joins TRBV27 and TRBJ1-4; D unclear. This CDR3 is built from 16 residues. V lost 3 bases to trimming and J lost 0 bases, with 11 bases between them. CDR1 and CDR2 from the germline V gene are MNHEY and SMNVEV (reference sequence). The CDR3 is CASSLEGLPTNEKLFF. DNA of the CDR3: TGTGCCAGCAGTTTGGAGGGCCTCCCAACTAATGAAAAACTGTTTTTT.

The V gene is TRBV2, the J gene TRBJ2-3, with D possibly TRBD2 on 6 matching bases. V lost 8 bases, J lost 0 bases, and 12 bases lay in between. There are 14 residues in the CDR3. The germline V gene has CDR1 SNHLY and CDR2 FYNNEI. The chain's CDR3 is CASSSEASTDTQYF. The CDR3 coding sequence is TGTGCCAGCTCTAGCGAAGCCAGCACAGATACGCAGTATTTT.

As for this clone: Other DNA sequences of this sample code for an identical CDR3. This chain joins TRBV27 and TRBJ2-7, with TRBD2 matching 11 bases. The germline V gene has CDR1 MNHEY and CDR2 SMNVEV (reference sequence). The CDR3 contains 14 residues. J lost 4 bases, V lost 5 bases, and 4 bases had no gene match. This chain's CDR3 is CASSLASGRYEQYF. DNA for the CDR3: TGTGCCAGCAGTCTGGCTAGCGGGAGGTACGAGCAGTACTTC.

The chain links TRBV5-1 to TRBJ1-4; 10 bases agree with TRBD1. V lost 0 bases to trimming and J lost 3 bases; unmatched junction nucleotides: 2. This CDR3 has 16 residues. In germline, CDR1 is SGHRS, CDR2 YFSETQ. CDR3: CASSLGQGAANEKLFF. For the CDR3, the DNA is TGCGCCAGCAGCTTGGGACAGGGGGCGGCTAATGAAAAACTGTTTTTT.

The chain couples TRBV2 to TRBJ2-1, with TRBD2 as a possible D gene (6 bases). V lost 3 bases to trimming and J lost 7 bases, with 28 bases between them. Germline loops: CDR1 SNHLY, CDR2 FYNNEI. CDR3 length: 19 residues. CDR3 DNA: TGTGCCAGCAGTGATGCACAAGATCCTGGAGGGCCGCTGAAGAATGAGCAGTTCTTC. Protein sequence: CASSDAQDPGGPLKNEQFF.

The genes are TRBV4-1 and TRBJ2-5; TRBD2 aligns across 12 bases. The CDR3 loop spans 18 amino acids. Germline assignment: CDR1 MGHRA and CDR2 YSYEKL. V dropped 0 bases and J dropped 3; count of bases not matched to a gene: 8. The CDR3 protein is CASSQDGLAGGPEETQYF. The DNA for the CDR3 is TGCGCCAGCAGCCAAGATGGTCTAGCGGGAGGGCCGGAAGAGACCCAGTACTTC.

The chain uses TRBV14 and TRBJ2-1; the D is unclear. The V end lost 4 bases, the J end lost 10 bases, and 20 bases lay between the germline ends. In germline, CDR1 is SGHDN, CDR2 FVKESK. The CDR3 extends over 15 amino acids. DNA of the CDR3: TGTGCCAGCAGCCCGAGAGCACGGGCTCAGTGGGAGCAGTTCTTC. As protein: CASSPRARAQWEQFF. The full variable domain, completed using reference TRBV14 and TRBJ2-1, is EAGVTQFPSHSVIEKGQTVTLRCDPISGHDNLYWYRRVMGKEIKFLLHFVKESKQDESGMPNNRFLAERTGGTYSTLKVQPAELEDSGVYFCASSPRARAQWEQFFGPGTRLTVL.

This chain links TRBV10-1 with TRBJ1-1, with TRBD1 matching 8 bases. Germline V gives CDR1 WNHNN, CDR2 SYGVQD (reference sequence). This CDR3 has 15 residues. With V trimmed by 5 bases and J by 5 bases, 10 bases remained unmatched. CDR3 sequence (DNA): TGCGCCAGCAGTAAGACAGGGGCCGGGAGTACTGAAGCTTTCTTT. This encodes CASSKTGAGSTEAFF.

This chain links TRBV2 with TRBJ1-4, with 12 positions matching TRBD1. Germline CDR1 and CDR2: SNHLY and FYNNEI. This CDR3 contains 16 residues. The J segment lost 10 bases and the V segment lost 8 bases, leaving 14 bases of the junction unmatched. CDR3: CASDPGQGARRGKLFF. CDR3 sequence (DNA): TGTGCCAGCGATCCGGGACAGGGGGCCCGGCGGGGAAAACTGTTTTTT.

The chain uses TRBV7-6 and TRBJ1-4, with D possibly TRBD1 on 5 matching bases. This CDR3 has 16 amino acids. CDR1 and CDR2 (germline): SGHVS, FNYEAQ. V dropped 6 bases and J dropped 0 bases, with 14 bases sitting between them. CDR3 residues: CASSPSGHATNEKLFF. CDR3 DNA: TGTGCCAGCAGTCCGTCGGGGCATGCAACTAATGAAAAACTGTTTTTT.

The chain employs TRBV7-6 and TRBJ2-5, with TRBD1 matching 9 bases. V gave up 4 bases and J gave up 3 bases; unmatched junction bases: 6. Germline CDR1 is SGHVS and CDR2 is FNYEAQ. The CDR3 runs to 15 residues. The chain's CDR3 is CASSSRQGEEETQYF. Written as DNA, the CDR3 is TGTGCCAGCAGCTCCCGACAGGGGGAGGAAGAGACCCAGTACTTC.

Concerning this clone: The sample carries other DNA sequences with the same CDR3. This sequence joins TRBV7-3 and TRBJ2-1; D is possibly TRBD1 or TRBD2 (5 bases each). Trimming removed 0 bases at V and 6 bases at J, with 6 bases between. This CDR3 is 13 amino acids long. Germline CDR1 SGHTA, CDR2 FQGTGA. CDR3 protein: CASSLTGGNEQFF. The CDR3 DNA reads as TGTGCCAGCAGCTTAACTGGGGGCAATGAGCAGTTCTTC.

This clone was detected only a few times. The rearrangement links TRBV6-5 to TRBJ2-7; 9 bases map to TRBD2. The V and J ends lost 7 bases and 2 bases, in that order; junction bases with no gene match: 3. From germline, CDR1 is MNHEY and CDR2 SVGAGI. CDR3 length: 13 residues. The CDR3 reads CASKVAGAYEQYF. CDR3 DNA: TGTGCCAGCAAGGTAGCGGGAGCCTACGAGCAGTACTTC.

J is TRBJ2-7 and V is TRBV7-9, with D unclear. This CDR3 has 12 amino acids. CDR1 is SEHNR and CDR2 is FQNEAQ in the germline V gene (reference sequence). The V gene lost 5 bases and the J gene lost 6 bases, with 11 bases spanning the gap. The CDR3 region is CASSPPLGEQYF. As DNA, the CDR3 is TGTGCCAGCAGCCCCCCGTTGGGCGAGCAGTACTTC.

The gene calls are TRBV25-1 and TRBJ1-2; TRBD1 aligns across 7 bases. The V gene end was trimmed by 5 bases and the J gene end by 1 base; junction bases not matched to a gene: 4. In germline, CDR1 is MGHDK, CDR2 SYGVNS. This CDR3 comprises 14 residues. CDR3 coding DNA: TGTGCCAGCAGTCCAGGGGGATTTAACTATGGCTACACCTTC. Its translation is CASSPGGFNYGYTF.